This T cell receptor beta chain emerged from a study of blood T cells in healthy people across ages. Study-level findings and limits: More naive CD4+ cells and higher diversity were found in long-lived than in aged donors.

Notes on this clonotype: Its cognate antigen is unknown.

The second PCR ran about 6 to 12 cycles with a sample-barcoded 5' primer and J-beta primers. TCRdb re-derived calls from the 5' RACE reads in MiXCR, one entry per CDR3 protein. The table records about 970,000 distinct CDR3 sequences, roughly half of them present only once. The V end was cut by 6 bases, the J end by 3 bases, with 12 bases between. Germline values: CDR1 SGHTA, CDR2 FQGTGA. The CDR3 extends over 14 amino acids. The chain has TRBV7-3 and TRBJ2-1; D uncertain. This receptor was obtained from an older woman in good health. Sequencing was done on a sample of blood. For the CDR3, the DNA is TGTGCCAGCAGGCGCGGCGGCGGCTACAATGAGCAGTTCTTC. As protein: CASRRGGGYNEQFF.